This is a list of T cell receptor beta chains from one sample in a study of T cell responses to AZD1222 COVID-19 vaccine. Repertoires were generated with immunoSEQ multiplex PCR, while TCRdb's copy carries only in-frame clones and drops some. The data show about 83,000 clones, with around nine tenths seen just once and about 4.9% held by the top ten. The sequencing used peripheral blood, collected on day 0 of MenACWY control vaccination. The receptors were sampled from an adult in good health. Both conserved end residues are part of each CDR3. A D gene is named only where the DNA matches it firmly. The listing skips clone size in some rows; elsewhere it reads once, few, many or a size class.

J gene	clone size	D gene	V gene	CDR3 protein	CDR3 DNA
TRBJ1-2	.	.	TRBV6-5	CASSYSSGHYGYTF	TGTGCCAGCAGTTACTCATCAGGGCACTATGGCTACACCTTC
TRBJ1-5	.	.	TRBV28	CASSLPPAGWSQPQHF	TGTGCCAGCAGTTTACCTCCAGCAGGGTGGAGTCAGCCCCAGCATTTT
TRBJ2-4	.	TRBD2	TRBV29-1	CSVEGSPGGRNIQYF	TGCAGCGTTGAAGGGTCCCCGGGGGGTCGCAACATTCAGTACTTC
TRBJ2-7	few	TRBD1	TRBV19	CASNRGPTYEQYF	TGTGCCAGCAACAGGGGGCCCACCTACGAGCAGTACTTC
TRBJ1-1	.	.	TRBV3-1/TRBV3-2	CASSQRTEAFF	TGTGCCAGCAGCCAACGCACTGAAGCTTTCTTT
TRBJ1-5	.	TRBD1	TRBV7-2	CASSPGTGSNQPQHF	TGTGCCAGCAGCCCAGGGACAGGGAGCAATCAGCCCCAGCATTTT
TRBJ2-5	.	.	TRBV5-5	CASSFNSQETQYF	TGTGCCAGCAGCTTCAACAGCCAAGAGACCCAGTACTTC
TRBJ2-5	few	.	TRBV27	CASSLSTGQETQYF	TGTGCCAGCAGTTTATCGACAGGACAAGAGACCCAGTACTTC
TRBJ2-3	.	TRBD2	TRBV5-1	CASRSGTSGDTDTQYF	TGCGCCAGCAGGTCGGGGACTAGCGGCGACACAGATACGCAGTATTTT
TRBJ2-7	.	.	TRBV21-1	CASTDSSLSYEQYF	TGTGCCAGCACCGACAGCTCGCTATCCTACGAGCAGTACTTC